This TCR beta chain was captured in a study of cytomegalovirus exposure and HLA in healthy donors (dated by TCRdb to 2016 to 2017). Notes on the research overall: In an earlier analysis of approximately 640 of the donors, around 290 Gb of sequence data and 95 million to 130 million unique TCR beta sequences from about 190 million T cells were reported. About 280 gigabases of sequencing data and approximately 91 million unique TCR sequences made up an early release that covered about 640 HLA-typed donors. Of the approximately 400 genotyped donors, about 84% fell in the genetic ancestry cluster associated with self-reported Caucasian donors. The study was designed to test whether signatures of past pathogen exposure could be identified by cataloging public T cell receptors. Using immunosequencing, the study profiled T cell repertoires from about 650 subjects and related those repertoires to cytomegalovirus serostatus. Along with the approximately 700-subject first cohort, a separate validation cohort of about 110 different subjects was used. The study combined high-throughput TCR immunosequencing, statistical association of individual TCRs with disease status, and machine learning to predict cytomegalovirus infection status. A later analysis re-examined previously published TCR beta repertoires from around 670 donors and added high-resolution HLA genotyping to investigate patterns of TCR occurrence. The later analysis used no new phenotypic data to find candidate immune exposures, relying instead on TCR beta sequences and their occurrence across donors. An earlier analysis of several hundred of the donors used high-throughput TCR beta sequencing to judge whether each TCR beta V gene segment behaved as functional or pseudogenic. Donor age, sex, ethnicity and CMV serostatus were collected together with the repertoire data. A later genetic analysis took genome-wide SNP genotypes for about three fifths of the roughly 670 donors and used that subset as a discovery cohort. All discovery cohort repertoires had been generated on a single sequencing platform. HLA typing included class I and class II loci at four-digit resolution. Typing coverage varied by locus: roughly 620-640 donors for A, B, C, DRB1 and DQB1; around 560 for DQA1; about 600 for DPA1; approximately 490 for DPB1. Several DR-DQ haplotypes were treated as single units for association and clustering because of strong linkage in the cohort. Across some 400 genotyped donors of the cohort, an average of 235,054 unique TCR beta nucleotide sequences per donor were sequenced, and roughly a sixth of those sequences were non-productive.

The V end gives up 6 bases and the J end 9 bases, leaving 11 bases in the junction not matched to a gene. Inclusive of the bounding cysteine and phenylalanine, the CDR3 is 14 residues long. Only the CDR3 DNA is retained, 42 bases long and in frame from the first base. According to the germline V gene, CDR1 reads MDHEN and CDR2 reads SYDVKM. Libraries were constructed by the immunoSEQ multiplex PCR assay. A mixture of 60 forward primers for TCR Vbeta segments and 13 reverse primers for TCR Jbeta segments was used in the multiplex PCR. The CDR3 region of rearranged TCR beta genes was amplified from genomic DNA by a multiplex PCR assay. Amplified TCR beta libraries were sequenced as 87-base-pair reads on the Illumina HiSeq System. The authors processed their data as follows. In a later analysis, about 80 million unique TCR beta chains were counted across the 500 to 700 repertoires, and approximately 9.9 million of these chains were shared by at least two donors. A nearest-neighbor algorithm error-corrected the raw reads and collapsed the reads into unique sequences, merging closely related sequences to remove PCR and sequencing errors. CDR3 sequences were aligned to IMGT reference sequences to assign V, D and J gene segments. For a sequence to be retained, a match of at least six nucleotides was required to both a V gene segment and a J gene segment. A rearrangement counted as productive if the CDR3 had no stop codons and remained in frame with V and J, and every other rearrangement counted as non-productive. Following IMGT convention, CDR3 was defined as the stretch from the second conserved V-encoded cysteine to the conserved J-encoded phenylalanine. In an earlier analysis of around 640 of the donors, sequences lacking an unambiguous match to a single V gene segment were excluded. An earlier analysis of fewer than 650 of the donors classified V segments as functional when productive rearrangements were above 56.7% and as segregating when the standard deviation between donors was above 5%. A statistical classification framework was built to diagnose cytomegalovirus status from the catalog of TCR beta chain sequences. V and J gene assignment, in a later analysis, came from comparing TCR nucleotide sequences with IMGT/GENE-DB human TR gene sequences. Using the TCRdist pipeline, a later analysis assigned CDR3 sequences along with most-parsimonious VDJ recombination scenarios. In a later analysis, each TCR beta chain was defined by its CDR3 amino acid sequence together with its V-gene family, and reads lacking a unique V-gene family were excluded. As a way to deal with suspected cross-contamination and a sequencing artifact, a later analysis dropped hundreds of nucleotide sequences that were highly shared and had low generation probability. In a later analysis, a clonal expansion index was calculated for each public chain from normalized within-repertoire ranks of inferred template counts. In a later analysis, generation probabilities were computed using a VDJ recombination model fitted to out-of-frame rearrangements, and the results were checked against IGoR. A later analysis scored TCR-TCR, TCR-HLA and TCR-CMV co-occurrence with hypergeometric tests, applying a repertoire-size bias correction to TCR pairs. In a later analysis, false discovery rates were estimated by permuting HLA or CMV assignments 20 times. In a later analysis, co-occurring TCRs were grouped using DBSCAN, with TCRdist sequence similarity added in when clustering inside HLA-allele-positive subsets. Repertoires with fewer than 30,000 or more than 120,000 public chains were left out of co-occurrence clustering, as were about 5 repertoires with anomalous nucleotide sharing. TCRdb's version of the immuneACCESS table is confined to in-frame rearrangements and falls short of the full clone set. An unresolved V gene accounts for under half of the shortfall where checked; the remainder is of unknown origin. D and trimming come from the DNA, and the V and J calls and clone size come from that table. Across this sample there are about 200,000 clones, with over 60% seen only once. 15% to 19% of the sample comes from the top ten.

A note on this clone: The antigen it binds to is not known. No quality values exist for individual bases; no much larger clone is one base distant.

Beyond this particular receptor, the publication reports: A further reported finding was that TCR beta sequences accurately predicted the HLA-A and HLA-B alleles for most subjects in the first cohort. HLA typing was unavailable for some donors at each locus, so association tests used only the typed subset. Across donors, most TCR sequences were observed very rarely, whereas some public TCRs were present in many individuals. The only immune exposure information available for the cohort was CMV serostatus. A later genetic analysis associated a missense DCLRE1C variant with V-gene and J-gene trimming of TCR beta chains, and an independent cohort replicated the association. In a later analysis, HLA-associated TCR beta chains showed more clonal expansion and lower generation probabilities than non-associated chains that were equally common. Roughly uniform sequencing depth across donors was assumed in presence/absence analyses, although this assumption may not hold. A group of highly shared sequence variants was considered likely to be a technical artifact of the sequencing pipeline. The classifier was reported to diagnose cytomegalovirus status with high specificity and sensitivity in both the original cohort and the validation cohort. The study listed 150 to 200 TCR beta chains as associated with cytomegalovirus. Some IMGT-functional V segments, including TRBV6-2 and TRBV6-3, could not be told apart with the 87-base-pair reads, so those segments were excluded. According to a later analysis, parvovirus B19, influenza, CMV and Epstein-Barr virus appeared linked to several top co-occurrence clusters. The cohort was sequenced for TCR beta chains only, and without alpha or paired-chain data the features that could be detected were limited. Linkage disequilibrium might explain the correlated functional status among segregating V segments, but an unknown experimental factor could not be excluded. Assigning TCR associations to individual alleles was difficult when HLA alleles, especially DR and DQ, strongly co-occurred. The earlier analysis of approximately 590 of the donors excluded some 16 rarely observed V segments, including chromosome 9 orphons, because counts were too low. In an earlier analysis of some 550 of the donors, most TCR beta V segments were observed in productive rearrangements about 87% or about 30% of the time, broadly matching IMGT annotations. In a later analysis, most CMV-associated TCR beta chains were found to appear HLA-restricted, with HLA associations seemingly driven largely by CMV exposure. A later genetic analysis reported fewer N-insertions in productive TCRs among donors in an Asian-associated ancestry cluster than the roughly 620-donor mean. In a later analysis, TCR association rates were found to vary across HLA loci, with the most associated TCRs seen for DRB1 alleles and the fewest for HLA-C alleles. Specific HLA alleles were associated with 15,000 to 20,000 TCR beta sequences at a false discovery rate of 0.05 in a later analysis. It was suggested by the authors that the approach could potentially be generalized to other disease states and immunological phenotypes. A few of the identified cytomegalovirus-associated TCR beta chains were confirmed in vitro to be specific for cytomegalovirus antigens.

The cohort was made up of 500 to 800 healthy bone marrow donors. All cohort members were sampled while nominally healthy, although unrecorded immune exposures were likely present. The donor tested CMV seronegative and was one of the 352 seronegative cohort members. Each donor provided a peripheral blood sample, and peripheral blood mononuclear cells were used for TCR beta sequencing. Genomic DNA extraction from the blood cell samples was performed with the Qiagen DNeasy Blood Extraction Kit. Material for sequencing was PBMCs. The receptor comes from a man aged 35 to 55 in good health and CMV-seronegative. The chain joins TRBV28 to TRBJ2-5, with 9 bases in between that match TRBD2. CDR3 protein: CASSPHHTSGPQYF. The bases read TGTGCCAGCAGCCCACACCACACTAGCGGGCCCCAGTACTTC.